This TCR beta chain originates from a study of graft-versus-host responses after intestinal transplantation. Study-wide context: All of the recipients had induction that used anti-thymocyte globulin, then tacrolimus and steroids for approximately 3 years. Study-level findings and limits: Recipient-marrow GvH clones were detected, some having first appeared in ileum or blood.

200,000 CFSE-labeled responder cells were plated with 200,000 irradiated, violet-dye-labeled stimulator cells. The sample holds a few counts of this clone. Sequencing used immunoSEQ multiplex PCR; TCRdb keeps in-frame clones, though not all of them. This sample yields about 22,000 clones, of which approximately 40% are seen a single time; about 1.5% belongs to the top ten. V was pared by 2 bases and J by 4 bases, with 12 bases of the junction left unmatched. Germline lookup yields CDR1 MGHRA and CDR2 YSYEKL. The CDR3 sequence is 18 residues long. This specimen was alloreactive CD8+ T cells from a mixed lymphocyte reaction culture, taken before intestinal transplant. Sample subset: CFSE-low proliferating T cells sorted from approximately six-day pre-transplant mixed lymphocyte reaction (GvH or HvG direction). The TCR sequence derives from a human patient who received an intestinal transplant. The V gene is TRBV4-1, the J gene TRBJ2-7; 12 nucleotides match TRBD2. In nucleotides, the CDR3 is TGCGCCAGCAGCCAATATCACCCCGCGACTAGCGGGAGATACGAGCAGTACTTC. It yields the protein CASSQYHPATSGRYEQYF.